These 23 T cell receptor beta chains originate from one sample sequenced in a study of monozygotic twins with inflammatory bowel disease. Using the 5' RACE reads, TCRdb records one entry per CDR3 protein without DNA. The repertoire shows around 450,000 distinct CDR3 sequences; the top ten hold 2.4%. The sequenced material came from blood. All receptors come from a human donor with ulcerative colitis or Crohn's disease, or a healthy co-twin of an affected twin (not recorded which).

J is TRBJ1-5 and V is TRBV5-3; TCRdb picks TRBD1, but there is no DNA to check that call. TRBV5-3 is recorded as an ORF, its role being uncertain. The CDR3 covers 15 residues. The CDR3 spells CARSRGTAYNQPQHF.

The chain is built from TRBV7-8 and TRBJ2-6; lacking DNA, the TRBD1 call made by TCRdb goes unchecked. CDR1 and CDR2 from the germline V gene are SGHVS and FQNEAQ. The CDR3 consists of 16 residues. The CDR3 spells CASSLAPDPGANVLTF.

This chain uses TRBV4-1 with TRBJ1-2. Germline V gene data show CDR1 as MGHRA and CDR2 as YSYEKL. This CDR3 contains 14 residues. The CDR3: CASSQEWASHGYTF.

The V call is TRBV6-5, the J call TRBJ2-4; TCRdb picks TRBD1, but there is no DNA to check that call. The CDR3 runs to 13 residues. CDR1 and CDR2 from the germline V gene are MNHEY and SVGAGI. The CDR3 sequence: CASGGVGGGIQYF.

The chain links TRBV5-1 to TRBJ2-3. From germline, CDR1 is SGHRS and CDR2 YFSETQ. The length of the CDR3 is 15 residues. The CDR3 sequence is CASSLAASSTDTQYF.

The rearrangement uses TRBV25-1 and TRBJ2-2. The CDR3 runs to 14 residues. Germline CDR1 is MGHDK and CDR2 is SYGVNS. The CDR3 region is CASTWSGWTGELFF.

This rearrangement joins TRBV5-1 to TRBJ1-1; with no DNA, the TCRdb D assignment of TRBD1 cannot be verified. CDR1 SGHRS and CDR2 YFSETQ come from the germline V gene. This CDR3 has 14 residues. CDR3 region: CASSLKGVGTEAFF.

The rearrangement links TRBV5-1 to TRBJ2-7; TCRdb names TRBD2, which stays unverified in the absence of DNA. This CDR3 contains 16 residues. Germline V gene sequence: CDR1 SGHRS, CDR2 YFSETQ. The CDR3 loop reads CASSLPPRTSGNEQYF.

V is TRBV7-3 and J is TRBJ2-3; the D call of TRBD1 rests on TCRdb alone, since no DNA is present to check it. The length of the CDR3 is 15 residues. Germline CDR1 reads SGHTA; CDR2 reads FQGTGA. CDR3 in amino acids: CASSSRTGQTDTQYF.

The chain combines TRBV7-6 with TRBJ2-1; TCRdb calls TRBD2, which cannot be checked without DNA. This CDR3 has 14 residues. The germline V gene encodes CDR1 SGHVS and CDR2 FNYEAQ. CDR3: CASSRLAGADEQFF.

This chain uses TRBV3-1 with TRBJ2-4. This CDR3 region has 11 residues. Germline V gene sequence: CDR1 LGHDT, CDR2 YNNKEL (reference sequence). The CDR3 sequence: CASSQGDIQYF. Full variable domain (rest looked up from reference TRBV3-1 and TRBJ2-4): DTAVSQTPKYLVTQMGNDKSIKCEQNLGHDTMYWYKQDSKKFLKIMFSYNNKELIINETVPNRFSPKSPDKAHLNLHINSLELGDSAVYFCASSQGDIQYFGAGTRLSVL.

V usage is TRBV5-4 and J usage is TRBJ2-1; TCRdb indicates TRBD2, and absent DNA this call remains unverified. The CDR3 has 18 amino acids. Germline V gene lookup returns CDR1 SGHNT and CDR2 YYREEE (reference sequence). Here the CDR3 reads CASTPWASGRVGNNEQFF.

CDR3 loop: CASSPTFYYYEQYF. J is TRBJ2-7 and V is TRBV28. The CDR3 sequence is 14 residues long. Germline V CDR1 and CDR2: MDHEN, SYDVKM.

The chain carries TRBV28 and TRBJ1-5; TCRdb calls TRBD1, which cannot be checked without DNA. Germline loops: CDR1 MDHEN, CDR2 SYDVKM. The CDR3 has 15 amino acids. CDR3: CASSSLDRAGGPQHF.

The rearrangement joins TRBV14 to TRBJ1-1; TCRdb returns TRBD1, unconfirmable since there is no DNA. The CDR3 is 15 residues long. Germline V CDR1 and CDR2: SGHDN, FVKESK. The CDR3 is CASSQRIGVNTEAFF.

The chain uses TRBV12-3 or TRBV12-4 and TRBJ2-1. The CDR3 is 15 amino acids. Here the CDR3 reads CASSLLGGTYNEQFF.

The chain is built from TRBV5-1 and TRBJ1-1; TCRdb selects TRBD1, and the lack of DNA leaves this call unchecked. This CDR3 spans 14 amino acids. Germline CDR1 reads SGHRS; CDR2 reads YFSETQ. The CDR3: CASSLPGTGTEAFF. Combining the CDR3 with reference TRBV5-1 and TRBJ1-1 gives the whole variable domain KAGVTQTPRYLIKTRGQQVTLSCSPISGHRSVSWYQQTPGQGLQFLFEYFSETQRNKGNFPGRFSGRQFSNSRSEMNVSTLELGDSALYLCASSLPGTGTEAFFGQGTRLTVV.

The V call is TRBV6-5, the J call TRBJ2-1. The CDR3 runs 11 residues. Looked up from germline, CDR1 is MNHEY and CDR2 is SVGAGI. The CDR3 loop is CASSYQQEQFF.

The J gene is TRBJ1-3, the V gene TRBV12-3 or TRBV12-4; lacking DNA, the TRBD1 call made by TCRdb goes unchecked. The CDR3 covers 15 residues. Here the CDR3 reads CASRQPRGSGNTIYF.

The chain uses TRBV5-5 and TRBJ1-6. The CDR3 is 13 amino acids. CDR1 is SGHKS, CDR2 YYEKEE, per germline (reference sequence). CDR3 region: CASSLLWDSPLHF.

The chain employs TRBV7-3 and TRBJ2-1; TCRdb designates TRBD2, a call that cannot be tested without DNA. CDR1 is SGHTA, CDR2 FQGTGA, per germline. This CDR3 comprises 14 residues. The CDR3 loop is CASSPSPSYGEQFF.

The rearrangement uses TRBV5-5 and TRBJ1-1. The CDR3 is 14 residues long. The germline V gene encodes CDR1 SGHKS and CDR2 YYEKEE (reference sequence). The chain's CDR3 is CASSSYSTSDEAFF.

The gene calls are TRBV29-1 and TRBJ1-1. This CDR3 contains 13 residues. The germline gives CDR1 SQVTM, CDR2 ANQGSEA. The CDR3: CSAVNNLNTEAFF.